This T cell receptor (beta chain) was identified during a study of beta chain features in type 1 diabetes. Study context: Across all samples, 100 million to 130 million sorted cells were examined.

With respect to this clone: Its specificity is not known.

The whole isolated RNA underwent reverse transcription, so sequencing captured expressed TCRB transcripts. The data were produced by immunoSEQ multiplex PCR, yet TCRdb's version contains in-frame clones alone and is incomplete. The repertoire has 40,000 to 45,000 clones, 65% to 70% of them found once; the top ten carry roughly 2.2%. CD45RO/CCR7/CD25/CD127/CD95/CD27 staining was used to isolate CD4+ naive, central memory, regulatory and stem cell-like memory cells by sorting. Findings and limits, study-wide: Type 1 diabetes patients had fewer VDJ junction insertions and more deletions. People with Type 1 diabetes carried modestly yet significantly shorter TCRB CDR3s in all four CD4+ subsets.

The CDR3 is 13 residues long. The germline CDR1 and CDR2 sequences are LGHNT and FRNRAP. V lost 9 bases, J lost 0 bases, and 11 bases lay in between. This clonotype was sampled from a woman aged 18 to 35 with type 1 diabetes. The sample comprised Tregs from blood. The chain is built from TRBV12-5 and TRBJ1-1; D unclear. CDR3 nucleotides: TGTGCTAGCGGGAGAAACATGAACACTGAAGCTTTCTTT. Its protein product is CASGRNMNTEAFF. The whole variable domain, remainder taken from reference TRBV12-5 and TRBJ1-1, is DARVTQTPRHKVTEMGQEVTMRCQPILGHNTVFWYRQTMMQGLELLAYFRNRAPLDDSGMPKDRFSAEMPDATLATLKIQPSEPRDSAVYFCASGRNMNTEAFFGQGTRLTVV.